These 26 T cell receptor beta chains were all obtained from the same sample, sequenced in a study of T cell changes during pregnancy in multiple sclerosis. The assay was immunoSEQ multiplex PCR, and TCRdb's table has in-frame clones only and misses some. The data show around 96,000 clones, almost 95% seen once. Sequencing used peripheral blood, obtained in the third trimester of pregnancy. Source of these receptors: a female donor with multiple sclerosis, enrolled in a pregnancy study.

V is TRBV28 and J is TRBJ2-7; D perhaps matches TRBD1 (5 bases). The CDR3 has 15 residues. Looked up from germline, CDR1 is MDHEN and CDR2 is SYDVKM. Trimming took 1 base from V and 1 from J, leaving 11 bases between them. The CDR3 region is CASSLLGRDSYEQYF. DNA for the CDR3: TGTGCCAGCAGTTTATTAGGCAGGGATTCCTACGAGCAGTACTTC.

The V gene is TRBV6-6, the J gene TRBJ2-2; no clear D gene. This CDR3 region has 12 residues. Germline values: CDR1 MNHNY, CDR2 SVGAGI (reference sequence). Between the trimmed V and J ends, which lost 6 bases and 3 bases, there was a span of 5 bases. CDR3 residues: CASREYTGELFF. The DNA for the CDR3 is TGTGCCAGCAGAGAGTACACCGGGGAGCTGTTTTTT.

This chain connects TRBV10-3 to TRBJ2-2; 7 nucleotides agree with TRBD1. Germline lookup yields CDR1 ENHRY and CDR2 SYGVKD. The V gene end was trimmed by 5 bases and the J gene end by 6 bases; junction bases not matched to a gene: 12. CDR3 length: 16 amino acids. The CDR3 DNA sequence: TGTGCCATCAGTAAAGACAGGGTCCCTTACGCCGGGGAGCTGTTTTTT. As protein: CAISKDRVPYAGELFF.

This CDR3 reads CASSLGQRNEKLFF. The CDR3 bases are TGTGCCAGCAGCTTGGGTCAGCGTAATGAAAAACTGTTTTTT. The V and J genes are TRBV5-8 and TRBJ1-4; D gene ambiguous. Germline CDR1 SGHTS, CDR2 YDEGEE. With 0 bases removed from V and 4 bases from J, the gap between germline ends came to 7 bases. This CDR3 comprises 14 residues.

The rearrangement joins TRBV6-5 to TRBJ2-7; the match to TRBD1 covers 8 bases. Trimming cost V 8 bases and J 4 bases; bases outside gene matches: 10. The CDR3 has 14 residues. Germline assignment: CDR1 MNHEY and CDR2 SVGAGI. The DNA for the CDR3 is TGTGCCAGCCGACTCGGACAGGGCGGTTACGAGCAGTACTTC. This codes for CASRLGQGGYEQYF.

The chain is built from TRBV19 and TRBJ1-5, with 8 bases fitting TRBD1. This CDR3 comprises 14 residues. Losses at the gene ends were 7 bases for V and 7 bases for J; bases not matched to a gene: 9. CDR1 LNHDA and CDR2 SQIVND come from the germline V gene (reference sequence). The CDR3, as DNA: TGTGCCAGTACAGGACAGGGCGCCGGCCAGCCCCAGCATTTT. Protein: CASTGQGAGQPQHF.

The chain joins TRBV5-4 to TRBJ2-1, with D perhaps matching TRBD1 (6 bases). Trimming removed 4 bases at V and 7 bases at J, with 18 bases between. CDR1 and CDR2 from the germline V gene are SGHNT and YYREEE (reference sequence). The CDR3 runs 15 residues. The CDR3 is CASSPPGWGRNEQFF. The CDR3 DNA follows: TGTGCCAGCAGCCCCCCCGGCTGGGGGCGGAATGAGCAGTTCTTC.

J is TRBJ1-4 and V is TRBV5-1, with 9 bases that match TRBD1. The CDR3 has 16 amino acids. From germline, CDR1 is SGHRS and CDR2 YFSETQ. The ends lost 5 bases at V and 0 bases at J; junction bases unmatched: 5. The CDR3 protein is CASRTGGLSTNEKLFF. CDR3 sequence (DNA): TGCGCCAGCAGAACAGGGGGCCTCTCAACTAATGAAAAACTGTTTTTT.

This clone was recorded only once. The chain combines TRBV19 with TRBJ2-7, with D maybe TRBD1 (6 bases). Deletions cut 0 bases from V and 6 bases from J, with 24 bases between. This CDR3 has 18 residues. Germline V gives CDR1 LNHDA, CDR2 SQIVND (reference sequence). The CDR3 spells CASSIDGQGSGTTREQYF. CDR3 in DNA: TGTGCCAGTAGTATAGATGGGCAGGGCTCCGGGACAACCCGCGAGCAGTACTTC.

The chain recombines TRBV7-2 with TRBJ2-7; 9 nucleotides line up with TRBD2. Germline V gives CDR1 SGHTA, CDR2 FQGNSA. The length of the CDR3 is 15 residues. Trimming took 3 bases from V and 4 from J; bases not matched to a gene: 7. The DNA of the CDR3 is TGTGCCAGCAGCTTCACTAGCGGGCTGTTTTACGAGCAGTACTTC. Amino acids: CASSFTSGLFYEQYF. The entire variable domain, with the rest obtained from reference TRBV7-2 and TRBJ2-7, is as follows: GAGVSQSPSNKVTEKGKDVELRCDPISGHTALYWYRQSLGQGLEFLIYFQGNSAPDKSGLPSDRFSAERTGGSVSTLTIQRTQQEDSAVYLCASSFTSGLFYEQYFGPGTRLTVT.

This chain links TRBV2 with TRBJ1-1, with TRBD1 matching 9 bases. The germline V gene encodes CDR1 SNHLY and CDR2 FYNNEI. The length of the CDR3 is 12 residues. Trimming took 6 bases from V and 4 from J; bases not matched to a gene: 0. As DNA, the CDR3 is TGTGCCAGCAGGGACAGGGGCACTGAAGCTTTCTTT. Its protein is CASRDRGTEAFF.

The V call is TRBV19, the J call TRBJ2-7, with D perhaps matching TRBD1 (8 bases). Trimming cost V 10 bases and J 4 bases, with 20 bases left between them. CDR1 and CDR2 from the germline V gene are LNHDA and SQIVND (reference sequence). The CDR3 loop spans 14 amino acids. CDR3 in amino acids: CATRGAGGLYEQYF. The CDR3 bases are TGTGCCACCCGGGGGGCAGGGGGCTTGTACGAGCAGTACTTC.

V and J are TRBV28 and TRBJ2-5, with D possibly TRBD1 on 6 matching bases. Germline V gene sequence: CDR1 MDHEN, CDR2 SYDVKM. CDR3 size: 14 residues. The ends were cut back, 4 bases at V and 5 bases at J, with 14 bases in the middle. The DNA for the CDR3 is TGTGCCAGCAGTTCGCACCGGACAGAGGAGACCCAGTACTTC. This encodes CASSSHRTEETQYF.

The rearrangement joins TRBV15 to TRBJ2-7; D is perhaps TRBD2 (5 bases). V shed 1 base and J shed 3 bases, with 7 bases lying between them. The CDR3 runs 13 residues. CDR1 and CDR2 (germline): LNHNV, YYDKDF (reference sequence). CDR3 amino acids: CATSRVGDYEQYF. The CDR3 DNA follows: TGTGCCACCAGCAGAGTCGGGGACTACGAGCAGTACTTC. Based on the CDR3 plus reference TRBV15 and TRBJ2-7, the full variable domain is DAMVIQNPRYQVTQFGKPVTLSCSQTLNHNVMYWYQQKSSQAPKLLFHYYDKDFNNEADTPDNFQSRRPNTSFCFLDIRSPGLGDTAMYLCATSRVGDYEQYFGPGTRLTVT.

This clone was seen a single time. The chain joins TRBV9 to TRBJ2-2, with 7 bases identical to TRBD1. The trim removed 5 bases at V and 0 bases at J, leaving 1 base unmatched. CDR3 size: 14 residues. Germline-derived CDR1 and CDR2 are SGDLS and YYNGEE. Here the CDR3 DNA reads TGTGCCAGCAGGCAGGGGGCGAACACCGGGGAGCTGTTTTTT. Translating gives CASRQGANTGELFF.

The sample holds one count of this clone. This chain links TRBV19 with TRBJ2-2; 8 bases are a match to TRBD1. V lost 3 bases to trimming and J lost 2 bases; unmatched junction nucleotides: 14. There are 19 residues in the CDR3. Germline CDR1 LNHDA, CDR2 SQIVND (reference sequence). CDR3 bases: TGTGCCAGTAGTATTAGACAGGGGTCCTTACTCTCCAACACCGGGGAGCTGTTTTTT. Protein: CASSIRQGSLLSNTGELFF.

The chain has TRBV30 and TRBJ1-6; 7 nucleotides agree with TRBD1. The V segment lost 4 bases and the J segment 7 bases; nucleotides outside the gene matches: 10. This CDR3 comprises 15 residues. CDR1 and CDR2 (germline): GTSNPN, SVGIG (reference sequence). CDR3 sequence (DNA): TGTGCCTGGAAGGAAGGGGGACAGCAAAATTCACCCCTCCACTTT. As protein: CAWKEGGQQNSPLHF.

The V and J genes are TRBV7-6 and TRBJ1-5; tentatively, D is TRBD1 (6 bases). The ends were cut back, 5 bases at V and 0 bases at J, with 14 bases in the middle. Germline values: CDR1 SGHVS, CDR2 FNYEAQ. This CDR3 has 16 residues. In nucleotides, the CDR3 is TGTGCCAGCAGCCCTAGAGGGGGTTTTAGCAATCAGCCCCAGCATTTT. Translating gives CASSPRGGFSNQPQHF. Full variable domain (rest looked up from reference TRBV7-6 and TRBJ1-5): GAGVSQSPRYKVTKRGQDVALRCDPISGHVSLYWYRQALGQGPEFLTYFNYEAQQDKSGLPNDRFSAERPEGSISTLTIQRTEQRDSAMYRCASSPRGGFSNQPQHFGDGTRLSIL.

The chain couples TRBV27 to TRBJ2-1; 7 positions match TRBD1. Germline V CDR1 and CDR2: MNHEY, SMNVEV (reference sequence). The CDR3 runs to 15 residues. Germline trimming cut 2 bases from V and 3 bases from J; bases unmatched to any gene: 4. The CDR3 DNA sequence: TGTGCCAGCAGTTTAGGGACAGCGAGCTACAATGAGCAGTTCTTC. As protein: CASSLGTASYNEQFF.

V usage is TRBV29-1 and J usage is TRBJ1-2; tentative D call: TRBD1 (5 bases). Germline CDR1 reads SQVTM; CDR2 reads ANQGSEA. The CDR3 has 12 residues. V was shortened by 4 bases and J by 2 bases, with 8 bases between the two germline ends. CDR3 protein: CSVVGGNYGYTF. The CDR3 bases are TGCAGCGTTGTCGGGGGAAACTATGGCTACACCTTC.

The chain couples TRBV4-2 to TRBJ2-4; D may be TRBD1 (6 bases). CDR1 and CDR2 from the germline V gene are LGHNA and YNFKEQ. The V end was cut by 0 bases, the J end by 0 bases, with 9 bases between. CDR3 size: 16 residues. This CDR3 reads CASSQDIQGAKNIQYF. For the CDR3, the DNA is TGTGCCAGCAGCCAAGACATACAGGGAGCCAAAAACATTCAGTACTTC.

The rearrangement uses TRBV4-2 and TRBJ1-5; 7 bases are shared with TRBD1. Looked up from germline, CDR1 is LGHNA and CDR2 is YNFKEQ. V was pared by 1 base and J by 6 bases, with 9 bases of the junction left unmatched. This CDR3 has 16 amino acids. The CDR3 coding sequence is TGTGCCAGCAGCCAAGCCGGGACAGCCCGGGGTCAGCCCCAGCATTTT. Translating gives CASSQAGTARGQPQHF.

The genes are TRBV7-9 and TRBJ2-1, with 7 bases that match TRBD2. The CDR3 runs 17 residues. Germline V CDR1 and CDR2: SEHNR, FQNEAQ (reference sequence). The ends lost 1 base at V and 2 bases at J; junction bases unmatched: 8. CDR3 DNA: TGTGCCAGCAGCTTAGGGGGCGGGAGAGCCCCCTACAATGAGCAGTTCTTC. Its protein is CASSLGGGRAPYNEQFF.

The V gene is TRBV11-2, the J gene TRBJ2-5; possibly TRBD2 for D (5 bases). Trimming left V 0 bases short and J 4 bases short, with 6 bases between. The CDR3 spans 13 residues. Per the germline V gene, CDR1 is SGHAT and CDR2 is FQNNGV. In nucleotides, the CDR3 is TGTGCCAGCAGCTTAGAGAGGGTAGAGACCCAGTACTTC. It translates to CASSLERVETQYF.

The chain couples TRBV28 to TRBJ2-6, with D uncertain. In germline, CDR1 is MDHEN, CDR2 SYDVKM. The V gene lost 8 bases and the J gene lost 0 bases, with 14 bases spanning the gap. This CDR3 has 16 amino acids. The CDR3 bases are TGTGCCAGCTTAACGACATACCGCTCTGGGGCCAACGTCCTGACTTTC. As protein: CASLTTYRSGANVLTF.

The sample holds one count of this clone. The genes are TRBV9 and TRBJ1-1; 7 positions agree with TRBD1. Germline CDR1 SGDLS, CDR2 YYNGEE. The V gene end was trimmed by 4 bases and the J gene end by 3 bases; junction bases not matched to a gene: 6. The CDR3 is 14 residues long. As DNA, the CDR3 is TGTGCCAGCAGCATAGGAGGACAGGACACTGAAGCTTTCTTT. Encoded protein: CASSIGGQDTEAFF.